This T cell receptor beta chain was profiled in a study of cytomegalovirus exposure and HLA in healthy donors. CDR1 is MDHEN, CDR2 SYDVKM, per germline. V lost 1 base, J lost 0 bases, and 10 bases lay in between. The CDR3 is 16 residues long. As regards this clone: Its antigen remains unidentified.

Study-level results: An analysis was carried out at a later point. It showed that HLA-associated TCR beta chains were more clonally expanded than equally common non-associated chains. The presence/absence work took it that sequencing depth was about the same across donors.

With 60 Vbeta and 13 Jbeta primers, the PCR was carried out. Data came from immunoSEQ multiplex PCR; TCRdb stores just in-frame clones and leaves some out. The sample consists of roughly 97,000 clones, roughly four fifths of them appearing once. The sample consisted of PBMCs. The source of this sequence is a man in his forties in good health and CMV-seropositive. The J gene is TRBJ2-1, the V gene TRBV28, with a weak D call TRBD2 (6 bases). CDR3 bases: TGTGCCAGCAGTTTATTCGGGGGTAGCTCCTACAATGAGCAGTTCTTC. It codes for CASSLFGGSSYNEQFF.